Below, 26 T cell receptor beta chains from the same sample are listed, as sequenced in a study of T cell responses to AZD1222 COVID-19 vaccine. Sequencing was performed with immunoSEQ multiplex PCR; in TCRdb, only in-frame clones are kept and a portion is missing. The sample holds roughly 100,000 clones, 90% seen once. This specimen consisted of peripheral blood, obtained on day 0 of AZD1222 vaccination. Every receptor here comes from an adult in good health.

This chain uses TRBV11-2 with TRBJ2-7, with D possibly being TRBD1 (5 bases). This CDR3 has 16 residues. V dropped 5 bases and J dropped 0 bases, with 17 bases sitting between them. CDR1 is SGHAT and CDR2 is FQNNGV in the germline V gene. The CDR3 DNA reads TGTGCCAGCAGCGGAATTAAGGGGCCCAGCTCCTACGAGCAGTACTTC. It codes for CASSGIKGPSSYEQYF.

This clone was detected only a few times. The chain uses TRBV18 and TRBJ2-3; D is uncertain. Germline V lookup: CDR1 KGHSH, CDR2 LQKENI. Trimming shortened V by 3 bases and J by 5 bases, and 6 bases separated the two germline ends. This CDR3 is 12 amino acids long. DNA for the CDR3: TGTGCCAGCTCACCCCTACAAGATACGCAGTATTTT. This encodes CASSPLQDTQYF.

The chain uses TRBV9 and TRBJ1-2; 10 bases line up with TRBD1. The V gene end was trimmed by 1 base and the J gene end by 5 bases; junction bases not matched to a gene: 2. The CDR3 is 14 amino acids. Germline CDR1 and CDR2: SGDLS and YYNGEE. CDR3: CASSVTGQGYGYTF. The CDR3 nucleotides are TGTGCCAGCAGCGTAACGGGACAGGGGTATGGCTACACCTTC.

The genes are TRBV2 and TRBJ1-6; 7 bases are a match to TRBD1. Per germline, CDR1 SNHLY and CDR2 FYNNEI. The length of the CDR3 is 14 residues. The V and J ends lost 8 bases and 4 bases, in that order; junction bases with no gene match: 5. The CDR3 sequence is CASAGGKYNSPLHF. The CDR3 nucleotides are TGTGCCAGCGCAGGGGGAAAGTATAATTCACCCCTCCACTTT.

The rearrangement uses TRBV7-7 and TRBJ1-1; D gene unclear. From germline, CDR1 is SSHAT and CDR2 FNYEAQ (reference sequence). Trimming cost V 3 bases and J 2 bases, with 7 bases left between them. The CDR3 has 13 amino acids. CDR3: CASSLGRNTEAFF. In DNA form, the CDR3 reads TGTGCCAGCAGCTTGGGTAGAAACACTGAAGCTTTCTTT.

This chain connects TRBV10-3 to TRBJ2-7; the D gene could be TRBD1 or TRBD2 (6 bases each). Trimming took 0 bases from V and 2 from J, leaving 14 bases between them. The CDR3 runs to 16 residues. Germline V gene lookup returns CDR1 ENHRY and CDR2 SYGVKD. The CDR3 spells CAISESRGATAYEQYF. For the CDR3, the DNA is TGTGCCATCAGTGAGTCGAGGGGGGCAACTGCCTACGAGCAGTACTTC.

The chain joins TRBV4-2 to TRBJ2-7; D perhaps matches TRBD1 (5 bases). This CDR3 comprises 15 residues. Germline V gene sequence: CDR1 LGHNA, CDR2 YNFKEQ. V was pared by 1 base and J by 0 bases, with 10 bases between. Here the CDR3 DNA reads TGTGCCAGCAGCCAAGGTGTTGACAGCTCCTACGAGCAGTACTTC. It codes for CASSQGVDSSYEQYF.

In DNA form, the CDR3 reads TGTGCCAGCAGCTCCCGATCCGGGTGGGGTGAGCAGTTCTTC. Translation: CASSSRSGWGEQFF. The chain employs TRBV11-3 and TRBJ2-1; D gene unclear. The CDR3 has 14 residues. V lost 4 bases and J 9 bases, leaving 16 bases between the germline ends. CDR1 and CDR2 (germline): SGHNT, YENEEA. Supplemented by reference TRBV11-3 and TRBJ2-1, the full variable domain reads EAGVVQSPRYKIIEKKQPVAFWCNPISGHNTLYWYLQNLGQGPELLIRYENEEAVDDSQLPKDRFSAERLKGVDSTLKIQPAELGDSAVYLCASSSRSGWGEQFFGPGTRLTVL.

This clone was counted only a few times. J is TRBJ2-6 and V is TRBV12-5, with D unclear. Per the germline V gene, CDR1 is LGHNT and CDR2 is FRNRAP. The length of the CDR3 is 13 residues. Trimming took off 2 bases at V and 1 base at J, with 0 bases between the two ends. CDR3 nucleotides: TGTGCTAGTGGTTTGTCTGGGGCCAACGTCCTGACTTTC. As protein: CASGLSGANVLTF. The entire variable domain, with the rest obtained from reference TRBV12-5 and TRBJ2-6, is as follows: DARVTQTPRHKVTEMGQEVTMRCQPILGHNTVFWYRQTMMQGLELLAYFRNRAPLDDSGMPKDRFSAEMPDATLATLKIQPSEPRDSAVYFCASGLSGANVLTFGAGSRLTVL.

The CDR3 is CASSLGGVYQPQHF. The DNA of the CDR3 is TGTGCCAGCAGCTTAGGGGGTGTATATCAGCCCCAGCATTTT. The chain is built from TRBV7-9 and TRBJ1-5; no reliable D call. The CDR3 extends over 14 amino acids. Trimming stripped 1 base from V and 5 bases from J, with 9 bases between. In germline, CDR1 is SEHNR, CDR2 FQNEAQ (reference sequence).

CDR3 DNA sequence: TGCGCCAGCAGACCCACCGGGACTGGCGCAGATACGCAGTATTTT. Amino acids: CASRPTGTGADTQYF. This chain uses TRBV5-1 with TRBJ2-3, with a weak D call TRBD2 (6 bases). V dropped 5 bases and J dropped 4 bases, with 17 bases sitting between them. Germline CDR1 reads SGHRS; CDR2 reads YFSETQ. The CDR3 totals 15 residues.

V and J are TRBV7-2 and TRBJ2-2; possibly TRBD1 for D (5 bases). Per germline, CDR1 SGHTA and CDR2 FQGNSA. Between the trimmed V and J ends, which lost 3 bases and 2 bases, there was a span of 10 bases. The CDR3 spans 15 residues. CDR3 amino acids: CASSFPTANTGELFF. The CDR3 DNA is TGTGCCAGCAGCTTCCCGACAGCCAACACCGGGGAGCTGTTTTTT.

The chain uses TRBV6-2 or TRBV6-3 and TRBJ2-1; D is uncertain. V was trimmed by 6 bases and J by 0 bases, leaving 9 bases between them. The CDR3 covers 14 residues. CDR1 is MNHEY, CDR2 SVGEGT, per germline. The CDR3 here is CASRYGFSYNEQFF. CDR3 in DNA: TGTGCCAGCAGATACGGGTTCTCCTACAATGAGCAGTTCTTC.

The V gene is TRBV19, the J gene TRBJ2-5; no clear D gene. The length of the CDR3 is 14 residues. Germline-derived CDR1 and CDR2 are LNHDA and SQIVND (reference sequence). V lost 8 bases and J lost 5, with 18 bases in between. CDR3: CASAPAIAVETQYF. The CDR3 DNA reads TGTGCCAGTGCCCCGGCAATAGCAGTGGAGACCCAGTACTTC.

The chain links TRBV10-3 to TRBJ2-2; 9 bases match TRBD1. With V trimmed by 6 bases and J by 1 base, 15 bases remained unmatched. The germline CDR1 and CDR2 sequences are ENHRY and SYGVKD. The CDR3 extends over 19 amino acids. CDR3 coding DNA: TGTGCCATCAGAGCCTCCGGGACAGGGACCGCGGGGAACACCGGGGAGCTGTTTTTT. Translated: CAIRASGTGTAGNTGELFF.

This rearrangement joins TRBV5-8 to TRBJ1-5; D unresolved. The CDR3 has 12 amino acids. Trimming cost V 1 base and J 3 bases, with 2 bases left between them. Germline V lookup: CDR1 SGHTS, CDR2 YDEGEE. Here the CDR3 reads CASSLYNQPQHF. The CDR3 DNA sequence: TGTGCCAGCAGCTTGTACAATCAGCCCCAGCATTTT. Full variable domain (missing parts from reference TRBV5-8 and TRBJ1-5): EAGVTQSPTHLIKTRGQQATLRCSPISGHTSVYWYQQALGLGLQFLLWYDEGEERNRGNFPPRFSGRQFPNYSSELNVNALELEDSALYLCASSLYNQPQHFGDGTRLSIL.

The chain employs TRBV15 and TRBJ1-1; 8 bases align to TRBD1. Germline V gene lookup returns CDR1 LNHNV and CDR2 YYDKDF (reference sequence). Trimming cost V 2 bases and J 3 bases; bases outside gene matches: 5. The CDR3 has 15 amino acids. As DNA, the CDR3 is TGTGCCACCAGCAGACAGGGGGCTGGTGACACTGAAGCTTTCTTT. Its protein product is CATSRQGAGDTEAFF. Using reference TRBV15 and TRBJ1-1 for the parts outside the CDR3, the full variable domain is DAMVIQNPRYQVTQFGKPVTLSCSQTLNHNVMYWYQQKSSQAPKLLFHYYDKDFNNEADTPDNFQSRRPNTSFCFLDIRSPGLGDTAMYLCATSRQGAGDTEAFFGQGTRLTVV.

V usage is TRBV11-3 and J usage is TRBJ1-1, with 8 bases lining up with TRBD1. Per the germline V gene, CDR1 is SGHNT and CDR2 is YENEEA. J was trimmed by 6 bases and V by 2 bases; bases with no gene match: 8. There are 15 residues in the CDR3. The CDR3 DNA follows: TGTGCCAGCAGCTTACCCCAGGGGGCTTCGGCTGAAGCTTTCTTT. Amino acid sequence: CASSLPQGASAEAFF.

The chain combines TRBV6-2 or TRBV6-3 with TRBJ1-5, with a possible D match to TRBD1 (5 bases). The CDR3 loop spans 15 amino acids. Trimming pared 5 bases from V and 4 bases from J, leaving 15 bases between. Germline V gene lookup returns CDR1 MNHEY and CDR2 SVGEGT. For the CDR3, the DNA is TGTGCCAGCAGTCCAGGGACTCTGATAAATCAGCCCCAGCATTTT. Residues: CASSPGTLINQPQHF.

V and J are TRBV7-9 and TRBJ1-6; 8 bases align to TRBD1. Germline assignment: CDR1 SEHNR and CDR2 FQNEAQ (reference sequence). Germline trimming cut 1 base from V and 0 bases from J; bases unmatched to any gene: 2. This CDR3 is 17 amino acids long. Written as DNA, the CDR3 is TGTGCCAGCAGCTTAGGGACAGGGAGCTCCTATAATTCACCCCTCCACTTT. It encodes CASSLGTGSSYNSPLHF.

This chain joins TRBV6-2 or TRBV6-3 and TRBJ2-3; D gene uncertain. The length of the CDR3 is 13 residues. The germline V gene encodes CDR1 MNHEY and CDR2 SVGEGT. Trimming removed 2 bases from V and 0 bases from J, with 3 bases in between. The CDR3 loop reads CASSYGSTDTQYF. The CDR3 region has the DNA TGTGCCAGCAGTTACGGGAGCACAGATACGCAGTATTTT.

The chain carries TRBV27 and TRBJ1-5, with 8 bases that match TRBD1. J lost 7 bases, V lost 3 bases, and 5 bases had no gene match. Germline V gene data show CDR1 as MNHEY and CDR2 as SMNVEV (reference sequence). This CDR3 region has 14 residues. DNA of the CDR3: TGTGCCAGCAGTTTCCAGGGGGCTAGCCAGCCCCAGCATTTT. Translated, it gives CASSFQGASQPQHF.

This clone was found a few times. The gene calls are TRBV12-5 and TRBJ1-1; 9 positions match TRBD1. Losses at the gene ends were 2 bases for V and 11 bases for J; bases not matched to a gene: 9. This CDR3 spans 14 amino acids. Germline loops: CDR1 LGHNT, CDR2 FRNRAP. Here the CDR3 DNA reads TGTGCTAGTGGTTTGACAGGGGGCCTTCCCCAGGCTTTCTTT. It is translated as CASGLTGGLPQAFF.

The chain is built from TRBV6-5 and TRBJ2-7, with TRBD2 identical over 9 bases. V lost 7 bases, J lost 4 bases, and 11 bases stayed unmatched. Germline V lookup: CDR1 MNHEY, CDR2 SVGAGI. The CDR3 covers 15 residues. This chain's CDR3 is CASIDLAGVMYEQYF. CDR3 coding DNA: TGTGCCAGCATCGATTTAGCGGGGGTTATGTACGAGCAGTACTTC.

The chain combines TRBV11-2 with TRBJ2-5; the D is unclear. The germline V and J ends were trimmed by 0 bases and 3 bases, with 8 bases remaining between them. The CDR3 has 14 residues. Per germline, CDR1 SGHAT and CDR2 FQNNGV. DNA for the CDR3: TGTGCCAGCAGCTTAGACTGGGCCAAAGAGACCCAGTACTTC. Protein: CASSLDWAKETQYF.

This sequence joins TRBV27 and TRBJ1-4; D unclear. Per germline, CDR1 MNHEY and CDR2 SMNVEV (reference sequence). Trimming left V 2 bases short and J 5 bases short, with 9 bases between. This CDR3 is 14 amino acids long. The CDR3 here is CASSLAALNEKLFF. The DNA for the CDR3 is TGTGCCAGCAGTTTAGCGGCGCTAAATGAAAAACTGTTTTTT.